This T cell receptor beta chain was observed in a study of vaccination and CD4 T cells after COVID-19. For the study at large: As a positive control, some control cultures were given a CEFX pool, while others were given an HIV-1 Nef pool or no peptide. Study results and caveats: Vaccine-specific clones numbering 304 of 307 showed spike mono-reactivity in convalescent patients.

Comment on this clonotype: No antigen is known for it.

Sequencing of DNA taken from cultured CD4+ T cells relied on the Oncomine TCR Beta short-read assay. TCRdb reanalysed the PCR reads using MiXCR and keeps one entry per CDR3 protein. The sample consists of fewer than 15,000 distinct CDR3 sequences, roughly two fifths of them appearing once. The treatment was: roughly 11-day PBMC culture with coronavirus spike peptide pools or control peptides (ViraFEST assay). The clonotype comes from a human donor who had recovered from COVID-19. This material consisted of CD4+ T cells from blood, cultured in vitro, taken after SARS-CoV-2 vaccination.

CDR3 protein: CASSYRTGEGREAFF. In nucleotides, the CDR3 is TGTGCCAGCAGTTACCGGACAGGGGAGGGGAGGGAAGCTTTCTTT. V and J are TRBV6-2 or TRBV6-3 and TRBJ1-1, with 9 nucleotides matching TRBD1. V lost 2 bases to trimming and J lost 8 bases; unmatched junction nucleotides: 9. The CDR3 runs 15 residues. The germline gives CDR1 MNHEY, CDR2 SVGEGT.